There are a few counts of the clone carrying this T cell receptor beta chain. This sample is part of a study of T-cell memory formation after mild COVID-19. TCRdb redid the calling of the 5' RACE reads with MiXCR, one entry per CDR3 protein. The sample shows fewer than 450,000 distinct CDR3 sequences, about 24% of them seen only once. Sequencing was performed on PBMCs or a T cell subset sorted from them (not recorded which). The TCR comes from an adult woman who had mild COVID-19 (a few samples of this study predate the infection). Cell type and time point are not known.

The CDR3 DNA reads as TGTGCCAGCAGCGTAGGGGATCCGCAGGGAGCAACTAATGAAAAACTGTTTTTT. This codes for CASSVGDPQGATNEKLFF. V usage is TRBV9 and J usage is TRBJ1-4; tentatively, D is TRBD1 (5 bases). The CDR3 has 18 residues. Germline CDR1 reads SGDLS; CDR2 reads YYNGEE. V lost 0 bases, J lost 0 bases, and 15 bases lay in between.